This entry is about one TCR beta chain. What it binds is unknown. These data are taken from a study of CD8 T cells in ankylosing spondylitis. Quantitative barcoded 5'-RACE was used to prepare TCR beta libraries. MiXCR was run by TCRdb on the 5' RACE reads, yielding one entry per CDR3 protein. The sample has about 480,000 distinct CDR3 sequences; over 15% are singletons. General study findings and limits: Earlier authors reported some of these motif variants in reactive arthritis synovial fluid and blood. What appeared characteristic of ankylosing spondylitis blood was a TCR beta motif of under 10 highly homologous variants. Disease-linked clones had a CD8+ phenotype and relatively low frequency in peripheral blood. Disease-linked clones reportedly concentrated significantly in matched ankylosing spondylitis synovial fluid.

This CDR3 spans 16 amino acids. Germline V CDR1 and CDR2: SGHRS, YFSETQ. The ends were cut back, 0 bases at V and 8 bases at J, with 18 bases in the middle. Material: blood, either unsorted or a sorted T cell fraction (not recorded which). The rearrangement joins TRBV5-1 to TRBJ2-1; D uncertain. This receptor was taken from a male donor with ankylosing spondylitis. CDR3 sequence: CASSLETATSGHEQFF. CDR3 nucleotides: TGCGCCAGCAGCTTGGAAACAGCTACGAGTGGACATGAGCAGTTCTTC.